This T cell receptor (beta chain) is drawn from a study of T cell clonality in common variable immunodeficiency. Study observations and caveats: CVID subjects had higher TCRbeta clonality than healthy controls, most marked in about a third.

CDR3 length equals 17 residues. In germline, CDR1 is GTSNPN, CDR2 SVGIG (reference sequence). The repertoire was sequenced with immunoSEQ multiplex PCR; TCRdb's copy has only in-frame clones and lacks some. Recorded here are roughly 38,000 clones, none singletons. This clone has a handful of counts. The antigen is unknown. The read terminates 3 residues before the CDR3 end, so the remaining end is supplied by the germline J gene. The chain has TRBV30 and TRBJ2-2; D possibly matches TRBD1 or TRBD2 (5 bases each). The sample taken for sequencing was peripheral blood mononuclear cells. The TCR originated in a person aged 18-70 years in good health. CDR3 sequence reads: CAWSVGVQGAGANVLFF. CDR3 bases read: TGTGCCTGGAGTGTAGGAGTTCAGGGAGCTGGGGCCAACGTG.